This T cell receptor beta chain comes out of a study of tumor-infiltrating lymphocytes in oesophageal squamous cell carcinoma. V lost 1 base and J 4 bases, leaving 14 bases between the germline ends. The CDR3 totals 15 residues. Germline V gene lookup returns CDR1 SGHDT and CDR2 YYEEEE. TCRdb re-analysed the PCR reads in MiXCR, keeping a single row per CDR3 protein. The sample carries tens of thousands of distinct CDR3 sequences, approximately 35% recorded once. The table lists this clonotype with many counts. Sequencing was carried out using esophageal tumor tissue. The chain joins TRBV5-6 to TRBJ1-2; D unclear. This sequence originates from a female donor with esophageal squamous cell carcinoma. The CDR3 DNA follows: TGTGCCAGCAGCTTGCAAGTCGCGGGAACCTATGGCTACACCTTC. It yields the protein CASSLQVAGTYGYTF.